One T cell receptor beta chain is described in this entry. This sample is part of a study of blood T cell repertoires in COVID-19. Study context: Material from acute and convalescent COVID-19 was sourced from the United States, Italy and Spain. T cells, B-cell-depleted T cells, or PBMCs supplied cDNA or gDNA.

How the authors handled the data: Reference gene primer amplification in the assay estimated nucleated cell counts. TCRdb keeps only in-frame clones here, not all; method: immunoSEQ multiplex PCR. Clonal size and the V and J genes are those of that table, whereas D and trimming came from the DNA. The repertoire consists of 140,000 or so clones, with more than 75% occurring once and the leading ten covering 30% to 45%. The length of the CDR3 is 20 residues. The clonotype was recovered from a man between 45 and 60 years old who had recovered from COVID-19. Material: peripheral blood. This chain uses TRBV21-1 with TRBJ2-4; the table's D call of TRBD1 was not tested on the DNA. TRBV21-1 is designated a pseudogene. The CDR3 is CASPKGKGPAGVGVKNIQYF. CDR3 nucleotides: TGTGCCAGCCCAAAAGGAAAGGGGCCGGCAGGGGTTGGCGTCAAAAACATTCAGTACTTC.